The subject of this entry is one T cell receptor beta chain. Participants had their cohort set by participant-reported clinical history. The CDR3 extends over 15 amino acids. Looked up from germline, CDR1 is SGHKS and CDR2 is YYEKEE (reference sequence). V was shortened by 2 bases and J by 4 bases, with 12 bases between the two germline ends. The sample belongs to a study of blood T cell repertoires in COVID-19. About the study: The study drew acute and convalescent COVID-19 samples from the United States, Italy and Spain. Sources were T cells, B-cell-depleted T cells, or PBMCs; the material itself was cDNA or gDNA.

Original handling: Reference gene primer amplification yielded estimated nucleated cell counts. Generated by immunoSEQ multiplex PCR, the TCRdb table keeps only in-frame clones and is missing some. The DNA was the basis for D and trimming; V, J and clone size are from that table. The sample includes more than 450,000 clones, approximately 90% of them seen just once. The V gene is TRBV5-5, the J gene TRBJ2-2; tentatively, D is TRBD1 (6 bases). The sequencing sample was made of PBMCs or T cells enriched from blood (not recorded which). This clonotype was sampled from a woman younger than 35 who had recovered from COVID-19. CDR3 sequence (DNA): TGTGCCAGCAGCTTAACAGGGATTACCACCGGGGAGCTGTTTTTT. Its translation: CASSLTGITTGELFF.